Detailed here is one T cell receptor beta chain. Its matching antigen is unknown. The ends were cut back, 4 bases at V and 4 bases at J, with 8 bases in the middle. This CDR3 comprises 13 residues. CDR1 MNHNY and CDR2 SVGAGI come from the germline V gene (reference sequence). The entry originates in a study of cytomegalovirus exposure and HLA in healthy donors. With 60 Vbeta and 13 Jbeta primers, the PCR was carried out. Clones were sequenced by immunoSEQ multiplex PCR, and TCRdb holds only the in-frame ones, with some missing. The sample consists of around 140,000 clones, around 78% of them appearing once. Study observations and caveats: As was reported, the HLA-A and HLA-B alleles of most subjects were accurately predicted from TCR beta sequences.

V usage is TRBV6-6 and J usage is TRBJ1-5, with D unclear. Material: PBMCs. The sequence came from a female donor in good health and CMV-seropositive. The DNA of the CDR3 is TGTGCCAGCAGTTTCACTCCTAATCAGCCCCAGCATTTT. This sequence encodes CASSFTPNQPQHF.